The rows below give T cell receptor beta chains drawn from one sample of a study of technical replicates of blood from several donors. Profiling relied on immunoSEQ multiplex PCR, and the TCRdb table lists in-frame clones only, not all of them. This repertoire shows approximately 59,000 clones, over 90% found once; its top ten account for about 3.2%. Sequencing was done on a sample of PBMCs. The receptor set was obtained from a human donor in good health. Some clones in this sample may be carry-over from other donors' samples. Both conserved end residues are part of each CDR3. The order of the fields is clone size, J gene, V gene, D gene, CDR3 DNA, CDR3 protein. A D gene is named only where the DNA matches it firmly. Part of the rows lack a size; the others show once, few, many or a class for expanded clones.

size: once
J: TRBJ2-2
V: TRBV6-1
D: TRBD1
DNA: TGTGCCAGCAGTGGCGTGGACAGGGGAAACACCGGGGAGCTGTTTTTT
CDR3: CASSGVDRGNTGELFF

size: .
J: TRBJ2-7
V: TRBV11-3
D: .
DNA: TGTGCCAGCAGCTTTGAGGCGGGGTTCGGCGAGCAGTACTTC
CDR3: CASSFEAGFGEQYF

size: once
J: TRBJ2-7
V: TRBV19
D: .
DNA: TGTGCCAGTAGTATAGCGGAGGTTGGGTACGAGCAGTACTTC
CDR3: CASSIAEVGYEQYF

size: .
J: TRBJ2-1
V: TRBV7-9
D: .
DNA: TGTGCCAGCAGCTCCCCAGGGGCTACACACAATGAGCAGTTCTTC
CDR3: CASSSPGATHNEQFF

size: few
J: TRBJ2-7
V: TRBV15
D: TRBD2
DNA: TGTGCCACCAGCAGAAGAGTTGGGCGGGAGGGCCCCGCCGAGCAGTACTTC
CDR3: CATSRRVGREGPAEQYF

size: .
J: TRBJ1-2
V: TRBV4-3
D: .
DNA: TGCGCCAGCAGCCAATCCTACCGGGGGAGCCTCTATGGCTACACCTTC
CDR3: CASSQSYRGSLYGYTF

size: .
J: TRBJ1-3
V: TRBV6-5
D: TRBD1
DNA: TGTGCCAGCAGCCGACAGGGATATGGAAACACCATATATTTT
CDR3: CASSRQGYGNTIYF

size: .
J: TRBJ1-2
V: TRBV4-2
D: .
DNA: TGTGCCAGCAACCGGAGGGGCGACTATGGCTACACCTTC
CDR3: CASNRRGDYGYTF

size: .
J: TRBJ1-1
V: TRBV5-1
D: TRBD1
DNA: TGCGCCAGCAGCTTACAGGGGGCTAACACTGAAGCTTTCTTT
CDR3: CASSLQGANTEAFF

size: .
J: TRBJ2-1
V: TRBV10-3
D: TRBD1
DNA: TGTGCCATCAGTGAAGGGACAGGGGTTTCGGGGACCGAGCAGTTCTTC
CDR3: CAISEGTGVSGTEQFF

size: .
J: TRBJ2-3
V: TRBV9
D: TRBD2
DNA: TGTGCCAGCAGCGTAGCTGGGACTATGGCAGATACGCAGTATTTT
CDR3: CASSVAGTMADTQYF

size: .
J: TRBJ2-2
V: TRBV7-6
D: .
DNA: TGTGCCAGCAGCTTAGCGGGGGGTACCGGGGAGCTGTTTTTT
CDR3: CASSLAGGTGELFF

size: .
J: TRBJ2-5
V: TRBV7-9
D: .
DNA: TGTGCCAGCAGCTTGGGGGCGGCAGGGGAGACCCAGTACTTC
CDR3: CASSLGAAGETQYF

size: few
J: TRBJ1-4
V: TRBV4-1
D: TRBD1
DNA: TGCGCCAGCAGCCAAAATCCAGGGGGTTTTGGTGAAAAACTGTTTTTT
CDR3: CASSQNPGGFGEKLFF